Below are 21 T cell receptor beta chains sequenced from a single sample in a study of OX40 agonist ivuxolimab in advanced cancers. Sequenced by immunoSEQ multiplex PCR; TCRdb stores in-frame clones only, minus some. The sample holds some 75,000 clones, around 87% seen once. Sequenced here: CD4+ or CD8+ T cells sorted from blood, sampled in a trial of the OX40 agonist ivuxolimab. The receptors stem from an adult with an advanced solid tumor such as melanoma, head and neck, liver or kidney cancer.

Worth noting for this clone: A read error may account for a junction end that differs from germline. This sequence joins TRBV6-1 and TRBJ1-4; D remains ambiguous. Germline values: CDR1 MNHNS, CDR2 SASEGT. This CDR3 comprises 11 residues. The CDR3 DNA sequence: TGTGCCAGCAGTGGCCGAGACCTACTGTCCTTT. It translates to CASSGRDLLSF.

This chain joins TRBV6-5 and TRBJ1-2; 9 nucleotides agree with TRBD1. The V gene's germline CDR1 is MNHEY and CDR2 SVGAGI. The V gene end was trimmed by 8 bases and the J gene end by 1 base; junction bases not matched to a gene: 2. The CDR3 sequence is 13 residues long. The CDR3 spells CASGTGNNYGYTF. The CDR3 coding sequence is TGTGCCAGCGGGACAGGGAATAACTATGGCTACACCTTC.

The chain uses TRBV2 and TRBJ1-2; TRBD1 matches 10 bases. Looked up from germline, CDR1 is SNHLY and CDR2 is FYNNEI. This CDR3 has 14 amino acids. Germline trimming cut 7 bases from V and 9 bases from J; bases unmatched to any gene: 11. The CDR3, as DNA: TGTGCCAGCATTGTGGACAGGGGGTTCTCGAGCTACACCTTC. Its translation: CASIVDRGFSSYTF.

Concerning this clone: One end of the junction does not line up with germline, which may come from a read error. The chain uses TRBV7-2 and TRBJ1-1, with D possibly matching TRBD1 (5 bases). Germline V CDR1 and CDR2: SGHTA, FQGNSA. The CDR3 is 12 amino acids. The CDR3, as DNA: TGTGCCAGCAGCATTCAGGGTACTGTAGCTTTCTTT. Amino acids: CASSIQGTVAFF.

The chain links TRBV15 to TRBJ2-5; tentative D call: TRBD2 (5 bases). Germline CDR1 is LNHNV and CDR2 is YYDKDF (reference sequence). Trimming shortened V by 0 bases and J by 5 bases, and 7 bases separated the two germline ends. The CDR3 has 13 residues. CDR3 nucleotide sequence: TGTGCCACCAGCAGAGATACGGGGGAGACCCAGTACTTC. This codes for CATSRDTGETQYF.

The rearrangement links TRBV11-3 to TRBJ2-1; 7 positions match TRBD2. Germline V gene data show CDR1 as SGHNT and CDR2 as YENEEA. The CDR3 has 13 amino acids. Germline trimming cut 5 bases from V and 3 bases from J; bases unmatched to any gene: 1. The CDR3 spells CASSSGVYNEQFF. The CDR3 nucleotides are TGTGCCAGCAGCAGCGGGGTCTACAATGAGCAGTTCTTC.

V gene TRBV18 combines with J gene TRBJ2-1; TRBD2 is a possible D gene (7 bases). Trimming took 3 bases from V and 9 from J, leaving 15 bases between them. Germline CDR1 KGHSH, CDR2 LQKENI. The CDR3 has 14 residues. In DNA form, the CDR3 reads TGTGCCAGCTCACCTCCCCCGGGGGGCGGTGAGCAGTTCTTC. Its translation: CASSPPPGGGEQFF.

V usage is TRBV9 and J usage is TRBJ1-6, with D possibly TRBD1 on 5 matching bases. The CDR3 has 15 residues. In germline, CDR1 is SGDLS, CDR2 YYNGEE. Trimming pared 3 bases from V and 9 bases from J, leaving 16 bases between. The CDR3 DNA follows: TGTGCCAGCAGCGGGAATAGGGGCCGGGGTTCACCCCTCCACTTT. It yields the protein CASSGNRGRGSPLHF. Full variable domain (outside the CDR3, taken from reference TRBV9 and TRBJ1-6): DSGVTQTPKHLITATGQRVTLRCSPRSGDLSVYWYQQSLDQGLQFLIQYYNGEERAKGNILERFSAQQFPDLHSELNLSSLELGDSALYFCASSGNRGRGSPLHFGNGTRLTVT.

The V and J genes are TRBV7-2 and TRBJ2-2; unclear D gene. V was cut by 6 bases and J by 3 bases, with 8 bases left in between. CDR3 length: 13 residues. Germline values: CDR1 SGHTA, CDR2 FQGNSA. The CDR3 region has the DNA TGTGCCAGCAGGGAAGGGTACACCGGGGAGCTGTTTTTT. Protein: CASREGYTGELFF. Looking up the rest from reference TRBV7-2 and TRBJ2-2 gives the full variable domain: GAGVSQSPSNKVTEKGKDVELRCDPISGHTALYWYRQSLGQGLEFLIYFQGNSAPDKSGLPSDRFSAERTGGSVSTLTIQRTQQEDSAVYLCASREGYTGELFFGEGSRLTVL.

Only one count was recorded for this clone. The chain has TRBV4-2 and TRBJ1-4, with unresolved D. In germline, CDR1 is LGHNA, CDR2 YNFKEQ. There are 15 residues in the CDR3. The V end lost 4 bases, the J end lost 8 bases, and 17 bases lay between the germline ends. The CDR3 loop is CASSPLDVGIEKLFF. As DNA, the CDR3 is TGTGCCAGCAGCCCCTTGGACGTTGGTATAGAAAAACTGTTTTTT.

J is TRBJ2-1 and V is TRBV18; TRBD2 aligns across 7 bases. Losses at the gene ends were 2 bases for V and 0 bases for J; bases not matched to a gene: 13. Looked up from germline, CDR1 is KGHSH and CDR2 is LQKENI. This CDR3 region has 19 residues. The CDR3 nucleotides are TGTGCCAGCTCACCAGACGTTCCGGCGGGGGTGAGCTCCTACAATGAGCAGTTCTTC. Amino acid sequence: CASSPDVPAGVSSYNEQFF.

This chain links TRBV9 with TRBJ2-3; D ambiguous. The CDR3 is 14 amino acids. The V gene lost 0 bases and the J gene lost 4 bases, with 9 bases spanning the gap. Germline V gene data show CDR1 as SGDLS and CDR2 as YYNGEE. This CDR3 is CASSVDLVADTQYF. Here the CDR3 DNA reads TGTGCCAGCAGCGTAGACCTGGTAGCAGATACGCAGTATTTT.

The chain uses TRBV30 and TRBJ2-3; tentatively, D is TRBD2 (6 bases). Germline V gene sequence: CDR1 GTSNPN, CDR2 SVGIG (reference sequence). The CDR3 totals 13 residues. Trimming removed 5 bases from V and 7 bases from J, with 16 bases in between. The CDR3 region is CAWSGTGVNTQYF. As DNA, the CDR3 is TGTGCCTGGTCCGGCACGGGGGTCAATACGCAGTATTTT.

The genes are TRBV7-6 and TRBJ2-2; TRBD1 might be the D (6 bases). The germline CDR1 and CDR2 sequences are SGHVS and FNYEAQ. V lost 6 bases and J lost 7, with 12 bases in between. This CDR3 contains 13 residues. The CDR3 nucleotides are TGTGCCAGCAGTCCCCAGGGGTTCGGGGAGCTGTTTTTT. Its translation is CASSPQGFGELFF.

V and J are TRBV28 and TRBJ1-2; 7 nucleotides line up with TRBD1. The germline V gene encodes CDR1 MDHEN and CDR2 SYDVKM. Losses at the gene ends were 3 bases for V and 5 bases for J; bases not matched to a gene: 9. CDR3 size: 15 residues. The CDR3, as DNA: TGTGCCAGCAGTTTGAAGGAGGGGGCTTGGTATGGCTACACCTTC. Amino acid sequence: CASSLKEGAWYGYTF.

The V call is TRBV4-1, the J call TRBJ1-1; D is uncertain. This CDR3 is 18 amino acids long. In germline, CDR1 is MGHRA, CDR2 YSYEKL. V was cut by 1 base and J by 0 bases, with 18 bases left in between. The CDR3 DNA sequence: TGCGCCAGCAGCCAAGGGATTCTAGGTAAGGGCTTGAACACTGAAGCTTTCTTT. Protein sequence: CASSQGILGKGLNTEAFF.

This chain connects TRBV6-5 to TRBJ2-7, with 8 bases identical to TRBD2. The V and J ends lost 4 bases and 2 bases, in that order; junction bases with no gene match: 7. The CDR3 spans 15 residues. CDR1 and CDR2 (germline): MNHEY, SVGAGI. CDR3 DNA: TGTGCCAGCAGTTTCTCCGGGACTAGGACCTACGAGCAGTACGTC. This gives the protein CASSFSGTRTYEQYV.

The chain links TRBV4-3 to TRBJ2-2; the D gene could be TRBD1 or TRBD2 (5 bases each). The germline CDR1 and CDR2 sequences are LGHNA and YSLEER. This CDR3 comprises 16 residues. Trimming removed 4 bases at V and 0 bases at J, with 12 bases between. The CDR3 spells CASSRTGASNTGELFF. Written as DNA, the CDR3 is TGCGCCAGCAGCCGAACCGGGGCCTCGAACACCGGGGAGCTGTTTTTT.

The chain joins TRBV28 to TRBJ1-5, with D hard to call. Germline-derived CDR1 and CDR2 are MDHEN and SYDVKM. V was pared by 6 bases and J by 5 bases, with 8 bases between. The CDR3 is made up of 12 amino acids. The CDR3 DNA follows: TGTGCCAGCAGCCCTGGGGATCAGCCCCAGCATTTT. Translated: CASSPGDQPQHF.

The CDR3 spells CASSPPGAGDRKYEQYF. DNA of the CDR3: TGTGCCAGCTCACCACCGGGCGCAGGGGACAGGAAATACGAGCAGTACTTC. This sequence joins TRBV18 and TRBJ2-7, with 8 bases matching TRBD1. CDR3 length: 17 amino acids. The J segment lost 4 bases and the V segment lost 0 bases, leaving 11 bases of the junction unmatched. Germline assignment: CDR1 KGHSH and CDR2 LQKENI.

The CDR3 protein is CASSGMQVGQTQYF. The CDR3 bases are TGCGCCAGCTCGGGGATGCAGGTCGGTCAGACCCAGTACTTC. V gene TRBV5-1 combines with J gene TRBJ2-5; maybe TRBD2 (5 bases). Germline lookup yields CDR1 SGHRS and CDR2 YFSETQ. The CDR3 has 14 residues. V lost 7 bases, J lost 6 bases, and 19 bases lay in between.